These 23 T cell receptor beta chains share one sample of origin, sequenced in a study of blood T cells in healthy people across ages. With a J-beta primer mix and a sample-barcoded 5' primer, a second PCR ran about 7 to 12 cycles. TCRdb passed the 5' RACE reads through MiXCR, listing each CDR3 protein once. The profile shows 1.5 million to 1.9 million distinct CDR3 sequences, roughly 43% of them singletons. Material for sequencing was blood. The receptors shown here come from a woman aged 18-29 years in good health.

The chain employs TRBV18 and TRBJ1-1; D is uncertain. Germline CDR1 and CDR2: KGHSH and LQKENI. V was trimmed by 0 bases and J by 1 base, leaving 9 bases between them. The CDR3 length is 15 residues. CDR3 in amino acids: CASSPPGIRNTEAFF. The CDR3, as DNA: TGTGCCAGCTCACCACCGGGGATAAGGAACACTGAAGCTTTCTTT.

The chain combines TRBV6-1 with TRBJ1-2; the D gene is possibly TRBD1 (6 bases). Germline CDR1 is MNHNS and CDR2 is SASEGT. Trimming pared 6 bases from V and 5 bases from J, leaving 19 bases between. The CDR3 runs to 15 residues. CDR3 nucleotides: TGTGCCAGCAGGGACTCGGACAGAGTTGGTTATGGCTACACCTTC. This sequence encodes CASRDSDRVGYGYTF.

V usage is TRBV16 and J usage is TRBJ1-5; D unresolved. Germline lookup yields CDR1 KGHSY and CDR2 FQNENV. CDR3 length equals 16 residues. The V end was cut by 0 bases, the J end by 3 bases, with 12 bases between. This chain's CDR3 is CASSQSLTDSNQPQHF. The CDR3 coding sequence is TGTGCCAGCAGCCAATCTCTCACAGACTCCAATCAGCCCCAGCATTTT.

A few counts support this clonotype. The chain combines TRBV29-1 with TRBJ2-7; either TRBD1 or TRBD2 may fit D (7 bases each). Per the germline V gene, CDR1 is SQVTM and CDR2 is ANQGSEA. The CDR3 runs 17 residues. The ends were cut back, 4 bases at V and 3 bases at J, with 25 bases in the middle. This chain's CDR3 is CSVVAFYGRGHIYEQYF. The CDR3 DNA follows: TGCAGCGTTGTAGCCTTTTATGGGAGGGGGCATATCTACGAGCAGTACTTC.

This rearrangement joins TRBV27 to TRBJ1-2, with 8 bases matching TRBD1. With 4 bases clipped from V and 12 bases from J, the junction kept 13 bases outside the gene matches. Germline CDR1 is MNHEY and CDR2 is SMNVEV (reference sequence). The CDR3 has 14 residues. CDR3: CASSYRTGQGGHTF. DNA of the CDR3: TGTGCCAGCAGTTATCGGACAGGGCAAGGGGGCCACACCTTC.

The chain is built from TRBV7-9 and TRBJ1-1; 7 positions agree with TRBD1. Germline CDR1 and CDR2: SEHNR and FQNEAQ (reference sequence). CDR3 size: 14 residues. After removal of 5 bases from V and 3 bases from J, the junction contained 6 bases not matched to a gene. The DNA for the CDR3 is TGTGCCAGCAGCCCACGACAGGGTGACACTGAAGCTTTCTTT. Its translation: CASSPRQGDTEAFF. Full variable domain (rest looked up from reference TRBV7-9 and TRBJ1-1): DTGVSQNPRHKITKRGQNVTFRCDPISEHNRLYWYRQTLGQGPEFLTYFQNEAQLEKSRLLSDRFSAERPKGSFSTLEIQRTEQGDSAMYLCASSPRQGDTEAFFGQGTRLTVV.

This clonotype was seen a handful of times. The gene calls are TRBV30 and TRBJ2-4; D might be TRBD2 (7 bases). The J call may not be correct, given that the DNA end is closer to TRBJ2-7. The CDR3 is made up of 13 amino acids. CDR1 GTSNPN and CDR2 SVGIG come from the germline V gene (reference sequence). The CDR3 bases are TGTGCCTGGAGTGGTGGGGGGGCTTACGAGCAGTACTTC. Protein product: CAWSGGGAYEQYF.

The chain uses TRBV21-1 and TRBJ1-5; the table's D gene call, TRBD1, was not cross checked with the DNA. TRBV21-1 constitutes a pseudogene. The CDR3 sequence is 17 residues long. CDR3 in DNA: TGTGCCAGCAGCAATCATCTTAAGGAAGGGGTAACTCAGCCCCAGCATTTT. It is translated as CASSNHLKEGVTQPQHF.

This clonotype was seen a single time. This chain joins TRBV7-2 and TRBJ1-2; unclear D gene. Germline V gene data show CDR1 as SGHTA and CDR2 as FQGNSA. This CDR3 has 14 amino acids. V was shortened by 7 bases and J by 0 bases, with 12 bases between the two germline ends. The CDR3 reads CASNPQGPNYGYTF. DNA for the CDR3: TGTGCCAGCAATCCCCAAGGACCTAACTATGGCTACACCTTC.

The rearrangement uses TRBV20-1 and TRBJ1-5, with no clear D. V lost 5 bases, J lost 4 bases, and 9 bases lay in between. CDR1 and CDR2 from the germline V gene are DFQATT and SNEGSKA (reference sequence). This CDR3 has 12 amino acids. CDR3 in amino acids: CSAPYQNQPQHF. The CDR3, as DNA: TGCAGTGCTCCTTACCAAAATCAGCCCCAGCATTTT.

The gene calls are TRBV20-1 and TRBJ1-5, with D unclear. V gave up 4 bases and J gave up 3 bases, with 10 bases separating them. Germline V gene sequence: CDR1 DFQATT, CDR2 SNEGSKA (reference sequence). The CDR3 spans 13 residues. In DNA form, the CDR3 reads TGCAGTGCTATTGTCGGCCCCAATCAGCCCCAGCATTTT. Translation: CSAIVGPNQPQHF.

At least ten counts were recorded for this clonotype. This chain connects TRBV27 to TRBJ2-1; D gene ambiguous. The CDR3 consists of 13 residues. V was shortened by 1 base and J by 6 bases, with 7 bases between the two germline ends. In germline, CDR1 is MNHEY, CDR2 SMNVEV (reference sequence). CDR3 loop: CASSLLEANEQFF. The CDR3 nucleotides read TGTGCCAGCAGTTTATTAGAGGCCAATGAGCAGTTCTTC.

This clonotype occurred once. The V gene is TRBV14, the J gene TRBJ1-2; D not certain. Germline-derived CDR1 and CDR2 are SGHDN and FVKESK. The CDR3 has 13 amino acids. Trimming removed 4 bases from V and 5 bases from J, with 11 bases in between. The CDR3 nucleotides are TGTGCCAGCAGCCGCCTTCTCGGTTATGGCTACACCTTC. Protein product: CASSRLLGYGYTF. Filled out from reference TRBV14 and TRBJ1-2, the complete variable domain reads EAGVTQFPSHSVIEKGQTVTLRCDPISGHDNLYWYRRVMGKEIKFLLHFVKESKQDESGMPNNRFLAERTGGTYSTLKVQPAELEDSGVYFCASSRLLGYGYTFGSGTRLTVV.

This sequence joins TRBV7-3 and TRBJ2-5, with D tentatively TRBD1 (7 bases). Germline lookup yields CDR1 SGHTA and CDR2 FQGTGA. Trimming stripped 2 bases from V and 2 bases from J, with 15 bases between. This CDR3 contains 16 residues. The CDR3 DNA reads as TGTGCCAGCAGCTTATTGGAGGGGGCGCTTCAAGAGACCCAGTACTTC. Translating gives CASSLLEGALQETQYF.

The chain combines TRBV6-2 or TRBV6-3 with TRBJ2-7, with D possibly being TRBD1 (5 bases). The CDR3 spans 15 residues. Trimming left V 8 bases short and J 2 bases short, with 19 bases between. Germline lookup yields CDR1 MNHEY and CDR2 SVGEGT. Written as DNA, the CDR3 is TGTGCCAGCGGCAACAGGCTAATCTACCCCTACGAGCAGTACTTC. As protein: CASGNRLIYPYEQYF.

This clonotype came up once. This chain connects TRBV29-1 to TRBJ1-2; D might be TRBD1 (6 bases). The CDR3 spans 12 residues. Germline assignment: CDR1 SQVTM and CDR2 ANQGSEA. Trimming removed 4 bases at V and 8 bases at J, with 14 bases between. The CDR3 DNA reads TGCAGCGTTGGGACAGCCCTCGAGGGCTACACCTTC. Protein sequence: CSVGTALEGYTF.

On this clonotype itself: Germline is not matched at one junction end, which may reflect a read error. This sequence joins TRBV27 and TRBJ1-5; D is unclear. The CDR3 sequence is 13 residues long. The germline V gene encodes CDR1 MNHEY and CDR2 SMNVEV (reference sequence). CDR3 in DNA: TGTTCCAGCAGTTTTCGTGGCCATCAGCCCCAGCATTTT. Translated, it gives CSSSFRGHQPQHF.

CDR3 nucleotide sequence: TGTGCCAGCAGCTTAGTTCGGGACAGGGTTCAGTTCTTC. Its translation is CASSLVRDRVQFF. The V and J genes are TRBV11-2 and TRBJ2-1; 9 positions match TRBD1. Germline assignment: CDR1 SGHAT and CDR2 FQNNGV. The length of the CDR3 is 13 residues. V lost 1 base to trimming and J lost 13 bases; unmatched junction nucleotides: 5.

There are a few counts of this clonotype. The CDR3 loop reads CASSPPPLLETQYF. Here the CDR3 DNA reads TGTGCCAGCAGCCCGCCCCCACTTTTGGAGACCCAGTACTTC. The gene calls are TRBV7-2 and TRBJ2-5; D unclear. CDR3 length: 14 residues. The germline V and J ends were trimmed by 5 bases and 5 bases, with 15 bases remaining between them. The germline CDR1 and CDR2 sequences are SGHTA and FQGNSA.

This clonotype was counted a few times. The chain couples TRBV9 to TRBJ2-1, with D perhaps matching TRBD1 or TRBD2 (6 bases each). V lost 0 bases and J lost 9, with 16 bases in between. The CDR3 is 15 amino acids. Germline assignment: CDR1 SGDLS and CDR2 YYNGEE. In DNA form, the CDR3 reads TGTGCCAGCAGCGTAGCTGGGGGGCTCCGCGGTGAGCAGTTCTTC. Translated, it gives CASSVAGGLRGEQFF.

CDR3 nucleotides: TGTGCCACCAGTGATGGAACAGGGACTGCTTGGTCTGGGGCCAACGTCCTGACTTTC. This encodes CATSDGTGTAWSGANVLTF. This chain joins TRBV24-1 and TRBJ2-6; D is possibly TRBD1 or TRBD2 (6 bases each). Trimming stripped 3 bases from V and 1 base from J, with 18 bases between. Germline assignment: CDR1 KGHDR and CDR2 SFDVKD. The CDR3 covers 19 residues.

Ten or more counts support this clonotype. J is TRBJ2-1 and V is TRBV4-3, with D hard to call. Germline V gene lookup returns CDR1 LGHNA and CDR2 YSLEER. This CDR3 has 12 residues. V lost 0 bases, J lost 9 bases, and 6 bases lay in between. The CDR3 loop reads CASSQDSGEQFF. CDR3 DNA: TGCGCCAGCAGCCAAGATTCGGGTGAGCAGTTCTTC.

As regards this clonotype: The junction shows a germline mismatch at one end, possibly a read error. V and J are TRBV20-1 and TRBJ2-3, with TRBD2 as a possible D gene (6 bases). The CDR3 consists of 13 residues. Per the germline V gene, CDR1 is DFQATT and CDR2 is SNEGSKA (reference sequence). This CDR3 reads CSATEGATGTQYF. CDR3 DNA: TGCAGTGCTACGGAGGGAGCCACAGGTACGCAGTATTTT.